The entry that follows covers one TCR beta chain sequence. Its antigen remains unidentified. This specimen belongs to a study of chemoradiotherapy in HPV16-positive cancers. Overall study: Candidate HPV-specific T-cell clones and common TCR motifs came from functional assays in two HPV16-positive patients. Study findings and constraints: Candidate HPV-specific clones and E7-related TCR motifs grew in tumor during treatment. The functional HPV-specific definition rests on just a couple of HPV16-positive patients.

Germline loops: CDR1 SNHLY, CDR2 FYNNEI. The CDR3 loop spans 13 amino acids. Trimming removed 6 bases at V and 5 bases at J, with 11 bases between. Assay used: immunoSEQ multiplex PCR; TCRdb lists only in-frame clones, some missing. Of over 15,000 clones listed, around nine tenths are singletons. This TCR derives from a human donor with HPV-associated anogenital cancer. The specimen comprised blood, sampled from a patient who underwent chemoradiotherapy. The chain has TRBV2 and TRBJ1-5; no definite D call. This CDR3 reads CASRGTTYQPQHF. Here the CDR3 DNA reads TGTGCCAGCAGAGGAACAACCTATCAGCCCCAGCATTTT.